Following are 28 T cell receptor beta chains from one sample sequenced in a study of blood T cell repertoires in COVID-19. Profiled with immunoSEQ multiplex PCR; TCRdb holds only in-frame clones, not every one. The sample consists of 150,000 to 200,000 clones, around 79% of them appearing once. Sequenced: peripheral blood. The receptors were gathered from a man aged 55 to 70 with active or convalescent COVID-19.

The chain couples TRBV2 to TRBJ2-5, with TRBD1 matching over 7 bases. Germline V gene data show CDR1 as SNHLY and CDR2 as FYNNEI. The CDR3 covers 14 residues. J was trimmed by 5 bases and V by 4 bases; bases with no gene match: 7. The DNA of the CDR3 is TGTGCCAGCAGTGGAGAGGGGGCAGGGGAGACCCAGTACTTC. Encoded protein: CASSGEGAGETQYF.

V is TRBV18 and J is TRBJ2-3; no clear D gene. With 1 base removed from V and 2 bases from J, the gap between germline ends came to 4 bases. This CDR3 region has 13 residues. CDR1 is KGHSH, CDR2 LQKENI, per germline. CDR3 nucleotides: TGTGCCAGCTCACCACTCGTCACAGATACGCAGTATTTT. It is translated as CASSPLVTDTQYF.

V gene TRBV28 combines with J gene TRBJ1-2; the D gene is possibly TRBD1 (6 bases). This CDR3 comprises 14 residues. Germline values: CDR1 MDHEN, CDR2 SYDVKM. V dropped 5 bases and J dropped 2 bases, with 12 bases sitting between them. CDR3 nucleotide sequence: TGTGCCAGCAGTATCGACAGGTTGAACTATGGCTACACCTTC. This codes for CASSIDRLNYGYTF.

This chain uses TRBV7-9 with TRBJ2-7; 9 positions match TRBD1. V dropped 5 bases and J dropped 5; count of bases not matched to a gene: 7. CDR1 SEHNR and CDR2 FQNEAQ come from the germline V gene (reference sequence). The CDR3 loop spans 14 amino acids. In DNA, the CDR3 is TGTGCCAGCAGCCCAGGGACAGGGAAAGACGAGCAGTACTTC. This codes for CASSPGTGKDEQYF.

The sample holds one count of this clone. This chain uses TRBV19 with TRBJ2-3, with 13 bases aligning to TRBD2. This CDR3 is built from 15 residues. V trimming: 10 bases; J trimming: 2 bases; junction bases outside the gene matches: 6. Germline V gene sequence: CDR1 LNHDA, CDR2 SQIVND (reference sequence). This chain's CDR3 is CATGGLAGPTDTQYF. CDR3 coding DNA: TGTGCCACGGGGGGACTAGCGGGACCCACAGATACGCAGTATTTT. Drawing the rest from reference TRBV19 and TRBJ2-3, the complete variable domain is DGGITQSPKYLFRKEGQNVTLSCEQNLNHDAMYWYRQDPGQGLRLIYYSQIVNDFQKGDIAEGYSVSREKKESFPLTVTSAQKNPTAFYLCATGGLAGPTDTQYFGPGTRLTVL.

The chain uses TRBV25-1 and TRBJ2-3; 7 bases map to TRBD2. The CDR3 is 15 residues long. From germline, CDR1 is MGHDK and CDR2 SYGVNS. V shed 1 base, J shed 5 bases, and the junction held 6 bases outside the gene matches. CDR3 in amino acids: CASSELGGSVDTQYF. For the CDR3, the DNA is TGTGCCAGCAGTGAATTGGGCGGGAGTGTAGATACGCAGTATTTT.

This chain joins TRBV5-4 and TRBJ2-7; D is uncertain. Trimming pared 4 bases from V and 0 bases from J, leaving 11 bases between. The germline gives CDR1 SGHNT, CDR2 YYREEE (reference sequence). This CDR3 has 14 residues. CDR3 amino acids: CASSPTPSSYEQYF. CDR3 bases: TGTGCCAGCAGCCCGACACCGAGCTCCTACGAGCAGTACTTC.

The J gene is TRBJ2-4, the V gene TRBV3-1 (or the pseudogene TRBV3-2); 8 bases line up with TRBD1. Losses at the gene ends were 4 bases for V and 12 bases for J; bases not matched to a gene: 5. Germline V gives CDR1 LGHDT, CDR2 YNNKEL (reference sequence). The CDR3 loop spans 12 amino acids. CDR3 in DNA: TGTGCCAGCAGCCTTGAGGGACAGGATCAGTACTTC. Translated: CASSLEGQDQYF.

The V gene is TRBV18, the J gene TRBJ1-1, with D hard to call. CDR3 length equals 13 residues. Germline CDR1 is KGHSH and CDR2 is LQKENI. Trimming left V 5 bases short and J 3 bases short, with 10 bases between. The CDR3 bases are TGTGCCAGCTCAGTAGCCGAAGACACTGAAGCTTTCTTT. Translation gives CASSVAEDTEAFF.

This chain links TRBV18 with TRBJ1-1; D not certain. The CDR3 loop spans 13 amino acids. Germline assignment: CDR1 KGHSH and CDR2 LQKENI. The V end lost 3 bases, the J end lost 3 bases, and 8 bases lay between the germline ends. CDR3 loop: CASSPVEDTEAFF. CDR3 DNA: TGTGCCAGCTCACCGGTAGAGGACACTGAAGCTTTCTTT.

This rearrangement joins TRBV7-6 to TRBJ2-7, with a possible D match to TRBD2 (5 bases). Trimming took 0 bases from V and 4 from J, leaving 25 bases between them. CDR1 is SGHVS and CDR2 is FNYEAQ in the germline V gene. The CDR3 is made up of 19 amino acids. The CDR3 sequence is CASSLAMVNPTPEGYEQYF. CDR3 coding DNA: TGTGCCAGCAGCTTAGCGATGGTTAATCCGACTCCCGAGGGTTACGAGCAGTACTTC.

The chain is built from TRBV7-2 and TRBJ2-3; TRBD2 agrees at 9 bases. The CDR3 has 15 residues. Trimming cost V 3 bases and J 4 bases; bases outside gene matches: 5. Looked up from germline, CDR1 is SGHTA and CDR2 is FQGNSA. The CDR3, as DNA: TGTGCCAGCAGCTTCCGGGCTAGCGGGGCAGATACGCAGTATTTT. This codes for CASSFRASGADTQYF. Using reference TRBV7-2 and TRBJ2-3 for the parts outside the CDR3, the full variable domain is GAGVSQSPSNKVTEKGKDVELRCDPISGHTALYWYRQSLGQGLEFLIYFQGNSAPDKSGLPSDRFSAERTGGSVSTLTIQRTQQEDSAVYLCASSFRASGADTQYFGPGTRLTVL.

This clone was seen once. The gene calls are TRBV7-9 and TRBJ1-1, with D unclear. Germline V gives CDR1 SEHNR, CDR2 FQNEAQ (reference sequence). The CDR3 runs 15 residues. Between the trimmed V and J ends, which lost 3 bases and 1 base, there was a span of 12 bases. The CDR3, as DNA: TGTGCCAGCAGCTTCATGAGCGGCTCGAACACTGAAGCTTTCTTT. It yields the protein CASSFMSGSNTEAFF.

The rearrangement uses TRBV7-2 and TRBJ2-2, with D unclear. The CDR3 runs to 12 residues. Germline-derived CDR1 and CDR2 are SGHTA and FQGNSA. V was shortened by 5 bases and J by 6 bases, with 7 bases between the two germline ends. CDR3: CASSLSAGELFF. The CDR3 DNA reads TGTGCCAGCAGCCTTTCTGCCGGGGAGCTGTTTTTT. Combining the CDR3 with reference TRBV7-2 and TRBJ2-2 gives the whole variable domain GAGVSQSPSNKVTEKGKDVELRCDPISGHTALYWYRQSLGQGLEFLIYFQGNSAPDKSGLPSDRFSAERTGGSVSTLTIQRTQQEDSAVYLCASSLSAGELFFGEGSRLTVL.

This chain connects TRBV9 to TRBJ2-1; 7 positions agree with TRBD1. Trimming took 2 bases from V and 3 from J; bases not matched to a gene: 11. Germline V gene lookup returns CDR1 SGDLS and CDR2 YYNGEE. The CDR3 sequence is 17 residues long. The CDR3 DNA follows: TGTGCCAGCAGCGTGAGCCCCCGGACAGGCCACTACAATGAGCAGTTCTTC. It translates to CASSVSPRTGHYNEQFF.

The chain couples TRBV28 to TRBJ2-3; 8 positions agree with TRBD2. The CDR3 is 12 residues long. Per the germline V gene, CDR1 is MDHEN and CDR2 is SYDVKM. The junction had 7 bases not matched to a gene; V was cut back by 8 bases and J by 9 bases. The CDR3 DNA reads as TGTGCCAGCCACCTTAGCGGGGAAACGCAGTATTTT. The encoded protein is CASHLSGETQYF.

The chain carries TRBV12-3 or TRBV12-4 and TRBJ2-7; D ambiguous. V dropped 3 bases and J dropped 4 bases, with 7 bases sitting between them. The CDR3 is made up of 12 amino acids. Here the CDR3 DNA reads TGTGCCAGCAGTTTTGGAGCTTACGAGCAGTACTTC. Its protein is CASSFGAYEQYF.

The V and J genes are TRBV5-1 and TRBJ2-1; tentatively, D is TRBD2 (5 bases). V was cut by 4 bases and J by 3 bases, with 11 bases left in between. The CDR3 consists of 14 residues. Germline CDR1 is SGHRS and CDR2 is YFSETQ. CDR3 nucleotides: TGCGCCAGCAGCGCGGGCCAATACTACAATGAGCAGTTCTTC. Amino acids: CASSAGQYYNEQFF. Full variable domain (outside the CDR3, taken from reference TRBV5-1 and TRBJ2-1): KAGVTQTPRYLIKTRGQQVTLSCSPISGHRSVSWYQQTPGQGLQFLFEYFSETQRNKGNFPGRFSGRQFSNSRSEMNVSTLELGDSALYLCASSAGQYYNEQFFGPGTRLTVL.

In its sample, this clone was seen a few times. The chain recombines TRBV7-9 with TRBJ2-1, with TRBD2 matching 8 bases. The germline V gene encodes CDR1 SEHNR and CDR2 FQNEAQ (reference sequence). The CDR3 runs 14 residues. J gave up 7 bases and V 9 bases, and 11 bases lay outside the gene matches. The DNA for the CDR3 is TGTGCCAGAGTCGACGTCCGCGGGGGGAATGAGCAGTTCTTC. This sequence encodes CARVDVRGGNEQFF.

This clone was observed a single time. The V call is TRBV15, the J call TRBJ1-6; tentatively, D is TRBD1 (5 bases). V lost 5 bases to trimming and J lost 11 bases, with 16 bases between them. The CDR3 contains 14 residues. The V gene's germline CDR1 is LNHNV and CDR2 YYDKDF (reference sequence). In DNA form, the CDR3 reads TGTGCCACCAGCGGACGGGTTGGGGCGGCACCCCTCCACTTT. Residues: CATSGRVGAAPLHF.

The V gene is TRBV7-9, the J gene TRBJ2-1; TRBD2 matches 10 bases. V lost 5 bases to trimming and J lost 4 bases; unmatched junction nucleotides: 5. Germline CDR1 is SEHNR and CDR2 is FQNEAQ (reference sequence). The CDR3 covers 15 residues. The CDR3 DNA sequence: TGTGCCAGCAGCCCCTCTAGCGGGAGTTACAATGAGCAGTTCTTC. It codes for CASSPSSGSYNEQFF. Combining the CDR3 with reference TRBV7-9 and TRBJ2-1 gives the whole variable domain DTGVSQNPRHKITKRGQNVTFRCDPISEHNRLYWYRQTLGQGPEFLTYFQNEAQLEKSRLLSDRFSAERPKGSFSTLEIQRTEQGDSAMYLCASSPSSGSYNEQFFGPGTRLTVL.

The chain couples TRBV7-6 to TRBJ2-7; D perhaps matches TRBD1 (5 bases). V shed 0 bases and J shed 2 bases, with 14 bases lying between them. Germline V gene lookup returns CDR1 SGHVS and CDR2 FNYEAQ. CDR3 length: 16 amino acids. CDR3 in amino acids: CASSLAPQGLAYEQYF. The CDR3, as DNA: TGTGCCAGCAGCTTAGCCCCCCAGGGTTTAGCCTACGAGCAGTACTTC. The variable domain in full, completed from reference TRBV7-6 and TRBJ2-7, reads GAGVSQSPRYKVTKRGQDVALRCDPISGHVSLYWYRQALGQGPEFLTYFNYEAQQDKSGLPNDRFSAERPEGSISTLTIQRTEQRDSAMYRCASSLAPQGLAYEQYFGPGTRLTVT.

The count of this clone is one. The genes are TRBV12-5 and TRBJ2-5; a possible D gene is TRBD2 (6 bases). V was pared by 7 bases and J by 3 bases, with 12 bases between. The CDR3 contains 13 residues. Germline loops: CDR1 LGHNT, CDR2 FRNRAP. The CDR3, as DNA: TGTGCTAGTGCCCCCGCGGGAAAAGAGACCCAGTACTTC. It encodes CASAPAGKETQYF.

This chain uses TRBV7-9 with TRBJ1-3, with D perhaps TRBD1 (5 bases). This CDR3 has 15 amino acids. CDR1 is SEHNR, CDR2 FQNEAQ, per germline (reference sequence). Trimming pared 3 bases from V and 5 bases from J, leaving 14 bases between. The CDR3 DNA reads TGTGCCAGCAGCTTGGGTCGGGGGGAAAGAAACACCATATATTTT. Protein product: CASSLGRGERNTIYF.

The chain carries TRBV6-6 and TRBJ2-7; D is possibly TRBD2 (6 bases). This CDR3 spans 15 amino acids. From germline, CDR1 is MNHNY and CDR2 SVGAGI (reference sequence). V lost 6 bases, J lost 3 bases, and 18 bases lay in between. This CDR3 is CASRQGAGLFYEQYF. The CDR3, as DNA: TGTGCCAGCAGGCAGGGAGCGGGCCTGTTCTACGAGCAGTACTTC.

This clone was observed once. V usage is TRBV11-2 and J usage is TRBJ2-1; tentatively, D is TRBD2 (5 bases). Trimming took off 1 base at V and 0 bases at J, with 7 bases between the two ends. The length of the CDR3 is 15 residues. Germline V CDR1 and CDR2: SGHAT, FQNNGV. The CDR3 sequence: CASSLAGNSYNEQFF. The CDR3 nucleotides are TGTGCCAGCAGCTTAGCGGGGAACTCCTACAATGAGCAGTTCTTC.

V is TRBV24-1 and J is TRBJ2-7; TRBD2 matches 7 bases. There are 13 residues in the CDR3. V gave up 9 bases and J gave up 5 bases; unmatched junction bases: 9. The V gene's germline CDR1 is KGHDR and CDR2 SFDVKD. The CDR3 here is CATEAGSGNEQYF. In nucleotides, the CDR3 is TGTGCCACCGAAGCAGGGAGCGGGAACGAGCAGTACTTC.

The V gene is TRBV18, the J gene TRBJ2-7; no firm D call. This CDR3 contains 15 residues. V lost 3 bases to trimming and J lost 2 bases, with 14 bases between them. Germline values: CDR1 KGHSH, CDR2 LQKENI. CDR3 DNA: TGTGCCAGCTCACCCTGGGCCGTTTCTACCTACGAGCAGTACTTC. This encodes CASSPWAVSTYEQYF. Using reference TRBV18 and TRBJ2-7 for the parts outside the CDR3, the full variable domain is NAGVMQNPRHLVRRRGQEARLRCSPMKGHSHVYWYRQLPEEGLKFMVYLQKENIIDESGMPKERFSAEFPKEGPSILRIQQVVRGDSAAYFCASSPWAVSTYEQYFGPGTRLTVT.